A single T cell receptor (beta chain) is shown here with its context. Its cognate antigen is unknown. The entry originates in a study of OX40 agonist ivuxolimab in advanced cancers. Overall study results and limits: Those patients achieving a partial response at 0.1-3.0 mg/kg showed among the lowest clonal expansion.

Trimming took off 5 bases at V and 2 bases at J, with 3 bases between the two ends. The CDR3 has 11 residues. CDR1 is SGHTS and CDR2 is YDEGEE in the germline V gene. Assay: immunoSEQ multiplex PCR; the TCRdb copy retains only in-frame clones and omits some. The top ten clones hold about 35% of a sample with some 40,000 clones, around four fifths of them seen once. The receptor was isolated from an adult with an advanced solid tumor such as melanoma, head and neck, liver or kidney cancer. The rearrangement uses TRBV5-8 and TRBJ2-3; no firm D call. The sequencing used CD4+ or CD8+ T cells sorted from blood, collected in a trial of the OX40 agonist ivuxolimab. The CDR3 spells CASRITDTQYF. The CDR3 DNA sequence: TGTGCCAGCAGGATCACAGATACGCAGTATTTT.